The 6 T cell receptor beta chains in this list originate from one sample, sequenced in a study of control samples from healthy donors and cancer patients. Profiling relied on immunoSEQ multiplex PCR, and the TCRdb table lists in-frame clones only, not all of them. The sample contains around 72,000 clones, roughly 82% of which appear only once. Material: blood. The receptors were gathered from a middle-aged man in good health.

The J gene is TRBJ1-1, the V gene TRBV3-1 (or the pseudogene TRBV3-2); a weak D match, TRBD1 (5 bases). Trimming pared 4 bases from V and 5 bases from J, leaving 11 bases between. The V gene's germline CDR1 is LGHDT and CDR2 YNNKEL (reference sequence). This CDR3 has 13 residues. CDR3 sequence (DNA): TGTGCCAGCAGCCGGGCCGGGGGAACTGAAGCTTTCTTT. Translation: CASSRAGGTEAFF.

The chain employs TRBV28 and TRBJ2-7; D gene ambiguous. This CDR3 region has 13 residues. V gave up 6 bases and J gave up 0 bases, with 9 bases separating them. The germline gives CDR1 MDHEN, CDR2 SYDVKM. The CDR3 is CASSSEYSYEQYF. For the CDR3, the DNA is TGTGCCAGCAGCTCGGAGTACTCCTACGAGCAGTACTTC.

The chain recombines TRBV18 with TRBJ2-7; a possible D gene is TRBD1 (6 bases). Looked up from germline, CDR1 is KGHSH and CDR2 is LQKENI. V shed 3 bases and J shed 6 bases, with 9 bases lying between them. The CDR3 sequence is 12 residues long. CDR3 nucleotides: TGTGCCAGCTCACCGGCAGGGGTCGAGCAGTACTTC. Its protein product is CASSPAGVEQYF. The whole variable domain, filled in from reference TRBV18 and TRBJ2-7, reads NAGVMQNPRHLVRRRGQEARLRCSPMKGHSHVYWYRQLPEEGLKFMVYLQKENIIDESGMPKERFSAEFPKEGPSILRIQQVVRGDSAAYFCASSPAGVEQYFGPGTRLTVT.

The CDR3 loop reads CSASESGPYGYTF. The CDR3 region has the DNA TGCAGTGCTAGTGAATCAGGGCCCTATGGCTACACCTTC. The chain couples TRBV20-1 to TRBJ1-2; perhaps TRBD1 as D (5 bases). Germline V gene lookup returns CDR1 DFQATT and CDR2 SNEGSKA (reference sequence). V was cut by 3 bases and J by 4 bases, with 12 bases left in between. This CDR3 spans 13 amino acids.

This clone was found a few times. The rearrangement joins TRBV7-2 to TRBJ2-7, with TRBD2 matching 7 bases. Trimming took 0 bases from V and 3 from J; bases not matched to a gene: 5. The CDR3 extends over 15 amino acids. Per the germline V gene, CDR1 is SGHTA and CDR2 is FQGNSA. This CDR3 reads CASSLAAGSYYEQYF. Written as DNA, the CDR3 is TGTGCCAGCAGCTTAGCAGCGGGGAGCTACTACGAGCAGTACTTC.

The chain's CDR3 is CAISESPYLAGNQPQHF. DNA for the CDR3: TGTGCCATCAGTGAATCCCCTTATTTGGCTGGCAATCAGCCCCAGCATTTT. The genes are TRBV10-3 and TRBJ1-5; D is uncertain. This CDR3 contains 17 residues. Between the trimmed V and J ends, which lost 3 bases and 2 bases, there was a span of 17 bases. The germline V gene encodes CDR1 ENHRY and CDR2 SYGVKD.